These 21 T cell receptor beta chains were all obtained from the same sample, sequenced in a study of T cell changes during pregnancy in multiple sclerosis. Profiled with immunoSEQ multiplex PCR; TCRdb holds only in-frame clones, not every one. This table holds more than 65,000 clones, roughly 92% found once. The specimen comprised CD4+ T cells from peripheral blood mononuclear cells, sampled before pregnancy. Every receptor here comes from a female donor with multiple sclerosis, enrolled in a pregnancy study.

This chain connects TRBV5-4 to TRBJ1-2; D uncertain. V was pared by 4 bases and J by 5 bases, with 18 bases between. CDR1 and CDR2 from the germline V gene are SGHNT and YYREEE (reference sequence). The CDR3 has 15 residues. CDR3 in amino acids: CASSPRFGLDYGYTF. DNA of the CDR3: TGTGCCAGCAGCCCGAGGTTCGGTTTAGATTATGGCTACACCTTC.

V gene TRBV13 combines with J gene TRBJ2-7, with 8 nucleotides matching TRBD2. Germline V gives CDR1 PRHDT, CDR2 FYEKMQ (reference sequence). The CDR3 sequence is 15 residues long. V trimming: 5 bases; J trimming: 0 bases; junction bases outside the gene matches: 6. This chain's CDR3 is CASSLFSGSSYEQYF. The DNA for the CDR3 is TGTGCCAGCAGCCTGTTCAGCGGGAGCTCCTACGAGCAGTACTTC.

This chain connects TRBV6-1 to TRBJ2-7; weak D call: TRBD1 (5 bases). Germline V gene data show CDR1 as MNHNS and CDR2 as SASEGT. There are 14 residues in the CDR3. The V end was cut by 3 bases, the J end by 3 bases, with 12 bases between. This chain's CDR3 is CASSEVGAHYEQYF. CDR3 bases: TGTGCCAGCAGTGAGGTTGGGGCGCACTACGAGCAGTACTTC.

The chain couples TRBV11-1 to TRBJ2-3; 8 positions match TRBD2. This CDR3 has 14 amino acids. Germline V gene data show CDR1 as SGHAT and CDR2 as FQDESV (reference sequence). With 5 bases clipped from V and 4 bases from J, the junction kept 5 bases outside the gene matches. The CDR3 region has the DNA TGTGCCAGCAGCCCTCAACTAGCGGCAGATACGCAGTATTTT. Its translation is CASSPQLAADTQYF.

The chain carries TRBV18 and TRBJ1-1; D is perhaps TRBD1 (6 bases). Germline CDR1 KGHSH, CDR2 LQKENI. Trimming pared 8 bases from V and 3 bases from J, leaving 10 bases between. CDR3 length: 12 amino acids. CDR3 protein: CASHNRDTEAFF. The CDR3 nucleotides are TGTGCCAGCCACAACAGGGACACTGAAGCTTTCTTT.

This sequence joins TRBV5-5 and TRBJ2-3; TRBD2 aligns across 11 bases. In germline, CDR1 is SGHKS, CDR2 YYEKEE (reference sequence). The CDR3 is 15 residues long. With 4 bases clipped from V and 4 bases from J, the junction kept 5 bases outside the gene matches. The CDR3 protein is CASSLTSGDADTQYF. The CDR3 DNA follows: TGTGCCAGCAGCCTGACTAGCGGGGATGCAGATACGCAGTATTTT.

The rearrangement links TRBV5-1 to TRBJ2-7; TRBD1 is a possible D gene (6 bases). CDR3 length: 13 residues. Germline CDR1 SGHRS, CDR2 YFSETQ. V dropped 0 bases and J dropped 3 bases, with 7 bases sitting between them. The CDR3 nucleotides are TGCGCCAGCAGCTTGGACAGGGTCTACGAGCAGTACTTC. Encoded protein: CASSLDRVYEQYF.

CDR3 region: CASRLAGTSGFYNEQFF. The CDR3 bases are TGTGCAAGTCGCTTAGCGGGAACTAGCGGGTTCTACAATGAGCAGTTCTTC. The chain combines TRBV12-2 with TRBJ2-1; the table gives TRBD2 as D, unverified against the DNA. TRBV12-2 is a recognized pseudogene. The CDR3 length is 17 residues.

This clone was seen more than once but under ten times. The rearrangement joins TRBV11-2 to TRBJ1-1; D is unresolved. The CDR3 has 11 residues. Germline V gives CDR1 SGHAT, CDR2 FQNNGV. V was clipped by 5 bases and J by 6 bases, with 7 bases between them. CDR3 sequence (DNA): TGTGCCAGCAGCCCGCGGTCTGAAGCTTTCTTT. This encodes CASSPRSEAFF. Together with reference TRBV11-2 and TRBJ1-1, the CDR3 gives the full variable domain: EAGVAQSPRYKIIEKRQSVAFWCNPISGHATLYWYQQILGQGPKLLIQFQNNGVVDDSQLPKDRFSAERLKGVDSTLKIQPAKLEDSAVYLCASSPRSEAFFGQGTRLTVV.

The chain joins TRBV6-5 to TRBJ2-2, with 7 bases aligning to TRBD1. Germline loops: CDR1 MNHEY, CDR2 SVGAGI. The CDR3 loop spans 15 amino acids. V shed 8 bases, J shed 8 bases, and the junction held 14 bases outside the gene matches. For the CDR3, the DNA is TGTGCCAGCCGTCTTGACAACAGGGGCAAGGGGGAGCTGTTTTTT. The encoded protein is CASRLDNRGKGELFF.

The V call is TRBV18, the J call TRBJ1-4, with 7 bases that match TRBD1. This CDR3 is 15 amino acids long. Per germline, CDR1 KGHSH and CDR2 LQKENI. The ends lost 6 bases at V and 3 bases at J; junction bases unmatched: 7. The CDR3 nucleotides read TGTGCCAGCTCCTACACCGGGACAGCTAATGAAAAACTGTTTTTT. Its protein is CASSYTGTANEKLFF.

V gene TRBV19 combines with J gene TRBJ2-1; a possible D gene is TRBD2 (5 bases). Germline loops: CDR1 LNHDA, CDR2 SQIVND (reference sequence). This CDR3 contains 15 residues. Trimming stripped 4 bases from V and 2 bases from J, with 12 bases between. CDR3 sequence (DNA): TGTGCCAGTAGTAATCCAGGAGGTACCTACAATGAGCAGTTCTTC. Its protein product is CASSNPGGTYNEQFF.

The chain employs TRBV4-1 and TRBJ2-5; 9 bases are a match to TRBD2. The germline CDR1 and CDR2 sequences are MGHRA and YSYEKL. This CDR3 spans 13 amino acids. Trimming at V came to 4 bases and at J to 5 bases, leaving 2 bases not matched to a gene. CDR3 sequence: CASSLAGVETQYF. The CDR3 DNA is TGCGCCAGCAGCCTAGCGGGAGTCGAGACCCAGTACTTC.

The chain uses TRBV30 and TRBJ2-5, with TRBD2 identical over 9 bases. The CDR3 contains 15 residues. Trimming took 0 bases from V and 2 from J; bases not matched to a gene: 4. CDR1 GTSNPN and CDR2 SVGIG come from the germline V gene (reference sequence). The CDR3 loop reads CAWSVLTSGQETQYF. CDR3 sequence (DNA): TGTGCCTGGAGTGTATTGACTAGCGGACAAGAGACCCAGTACTTC.

The rearrangement uses TRBV7-9 and TRBJ2-5; 7 bases match TRBD2. The CDR3 spans 15 residues. The junction had 10 bases not matched to a gene; V was cut back by 5 bases and J by 4 bases. Germline CDR1 and CDR2: SEHNR and FQNEAQ (reference sequence). The CDR3 loop is CASSPWGGEGETQYF. DNA of the CDR3: TGTGCCAGCAGCCCGTGGGGGGGGGAAGGAGAGACCCAGTACTTC.

The gene calls are TRBV7-7 and TRBJ2-7, with no clear D. Deletions cut 0 bases from V and 6 bases from J, with 9 bases between. Germline values: CDR1 SSHAT, CDR2 FNYEAQ (reference sequence). The CDR3 loop spans 13 amino acids. The CDR3 spells CASSLARSREQYF. CDR3 sequence (DNA): TGTGCCAGCAGCTTAGCGCGGTCACGCGAGCAGTACTTC.

The CDR3 sequence is CASSQRLAGASYNEQFF. CDR3 nucleotide sequence: TGCGCCAGCAGCCAGAGACTAGCGGGGGCCTCCTACAATGAGCAGTTCTTC. The V call is TRBV5-1, the J call TRBJ2-1; 12 bases match TRBD2. Unmatched junction bases numbered 5, after V lost 4 bases and J lost 0 bases. The CDR3 extends over 17 amino acids. Per germline, CDR1 SGHRS and CDR2 YFSETQ.

The chain couples TRBV19 to TRBJ2-1; D gene ambiguous. There are 13 residues in the CDR3. Germline V gene lookup returns CDR1 LNHDA and CDR2 SQIVND (reference sequence). The germline V and J ends were trimmed by 6 bases and 10 bases, with 16 bases remaining between them. CDR3: CASSLTVAREQFF. CDR3 bases: TGTGCCAGTAGCCTCACAGTGGCCCGAGAGCAGTTCTTC.

The chain employs TRBV5-1 and TRBJ2-1; D may be TRBD2 (5 bases). The germline V gene encodes CDR1 SGHRS and CDR2 YFSETQ. V gave up 0 bases and J gave up 1 base, with 11 bases separating them. This CDR3 is built from 16 residues. CDR3: CASSLVPDWSYNEQFF. The CDR3 region has the DNA TGCGCCAGCAGCTTGGTTCCGGACTGGTCCTACAATGAGCAGTTCTTC.

This clone was observed once. The chain combines TRBV19 with TRBJ1-4, with 10 bases that match TRBD1. Germline lookup yields CDR1 LNHDA and CDR2 SQIVND (reference sequence). The length of the CDR3 is 14 residues. The V gene end was trimmed by 6 bases and the J gene end by 5 bases; junction bases not matched to a gene: 3. The DNA for the CDR3 is TGTGCCAGTAGCCTGACAGGGGGCAATGAAAAACTGTTTTTT. As protein: CASSLTGGNEKLFF.

The chain uses TRBV15 and TRBJ1-2; 8 positions agree with TRBD1. J was trimmed by 2 bases and V by 5 bases; bases with no gene match: 19. Germline-derived CDR1 and CDR2 are LNHNV and YYDKDF (reference sequence). The CDR3 totals 19 residues. The CDR3 sequence is CATSGGQGAHTPSNYGYTF. The CDR3 coding sequence is TGTGCCACCAGCGGAGGGCAGGGGGCGCATACCCCCTCAAACTATGGCTACACCTTC.